This T cell receptor beta chain was sequenced during a study of response to subunit inactivated influenza vaccine. The study's findings and limits: Authors suggested that a seasonal influenza vaccination recruits few new T cells each time.

A remark on this clonotype: Its matching antigen is unknown.

The CDR3 is made up of 17 amino acids. Losses at the gene ends were 3 bases for V and 3 bases for J; bases not matched to a gene: 7. Germline assignment: CDR1 SGHRS and CDR2 YFSETQ. MiXCR, applied by TCRdb to the RT-PCR reads, yields one record per CDR3 protein. The profile shows about 310,000 distinct CDR3 sequences, approximately 21% of them singletons. Sequences were derived from PBMCs from blood, sampled approximately 20 months after vaccination. The clonotype comes from a man aged 45 to 70 who received an inactivated influenza vaccine. This chain connects TRBV5-1 to TRBJ2-3; 13 bases agree with TRBD2. The chain's CDR3 is CASSWDRLAGGTDTQYF. The CDR3 nucleotides read TGCGCCAGCAGCTGGGACCGACTAGCGGGGGGAACAGATACGCAGTATTTT.